The 32 T cell receptor beta chains reported below all come from one sample, sequenced in a study of early T cells in non-severe SARS-CoV-2 infection. TCRdb re-called the 5' RACE reads through MiXCR, storing one row per CDR3 protein. The sample carries around 67,000 distinct CDR3 sequences, approximately 10% recorded once. Specimen: whole blood. The receptors stem from an adult who was a healthcare worker with PCR-confirmed SARS-CoV-2 infection or an uninfected control (not recorded which).

This clonotype appeared many times. The rearrangement uses TRBV5-1 and TRBJ2-5, with D perhaps TRBD2 (6 bases). The CDR3 length is 16 residues. The germline CDR1 and CDR2 sequences are SGHRS and YFSETQ. Trimming took 4 bases from V and 1 from J, leaving 17 bases between them. CDR3 amino acids: CASSSSPPGLQETQYF. Here the CDR3 DNA reads TGCGCCAGCAGCAGTTCCCCCCCGGGACTCCAAGAGACCCAGTACTTC.

The chain uses TRBV24-1 and TRBJ2-3; the D gene is possibly TRBD1 (6 bases). Germline CDR1 is KGHDR and CDR2 is SFDVKD. V was cut by 12 bases and J by 0 bases, with 12 bases left in between. The CDR3 is 13 residues long. In DNA, the CDR3 is TGTGCCGTTAAAAGGGGGAGCACAGATACGCAGTATTTT. Translation gives CAVKRGSTDTQYF.

This clonotype was counted many times. The chain recombines TRBV6-1 with TRBJ1-5; possibly TRBD1 for D (5 bases). Per germline, CDR1 MNHNS and CDR2 SASEGT. The germline V and J ends were trimmed by 3 bases and 5 bases, with 14 bases remaining between them. This CDR3 comprises 15 residues. DNA for the CDR3: TGTGCCAGCAGTGAGGGCAGGGCGAGGGATCAGCCCCAGCATTTT. Translation gives CASSEGRARDQPQHF.

This clonotype was detected many times. The chain combines TRBV2 with TRBJ2-3; 7 bases align to TRBD2. This CDR3 contains 14 residues. V shed 6 bases, J shed 1 base, and the junction held 4 bases outside the gene matches. Germline-derived CDR1 and CDR2 are SNHLY and FYNNEI. The CDR3 protein is CASRQRGRTDTQYF. CDR3 DNA sequence: TGTGCCAGCAGGCAGCGGGGCCGCACAGATACGCAGTATTTT.

This chain connects TRBV11-2 to TRBJ2-4, with 7 bases lining up with TRBD2. The V gene's germline CDR1 is SGHAT and CDR2 FQNNGV. The CDR3 totals 16 residues. Trimming removed 8 bases from V and 2 bases from J; junction bases left unmatched: 12. CDR3 region: CASVARGSGSKNIQYF. CDR3 nucleotide sequence: TGTGCCAGCGTGGCGAGGGGTAGCGGGTCCAAAAACATTCAGTACTTC. The whole variable domain, filled in from reference TRBV11-2 and TRBJ2-4, reads EAGVAQSPRYKIIEKRQSVAFWCNPISGHATLYWYQQILGQGPKLLIQFQNNGVVDDSQLPKDRFSAERLKGVDSTLKIQPAKLEDSAVYLCASVARGSGSKNIQYFGAGTRLSVL.

This clonotype was counted many times. The gene calls are TRBV27 and TRBJ2-1; 11 bases map to TRBD2. The CDR3 sequence is 15 residues long. The germline gives CDR1 MNHEY, CDR2 SMNVEV (reference sequence). Trimming cost V 2 bases and J 6 bases; bases outside gene matches: 3. DNA for the CDR3: TGTGCCAGCAGTTTAAGGCTAGCGGGGGGCAATGAGCAGTTCTTC. It codes for CASSLRLAGGNEQFF.

This clonotype was observed at least ten times. The chain has TRBV12-3 or TRBV12-4 and TRBJ1-3, with D maybe TRBD1 (5 bases). The length of the CDR3 is 15 residues. With 1 base removed from V and 2 bases from J, the gap between germline ends came to 9 bases. CDR3 DNA: TGTGCCAGCAGTTTAGGAGGGGCGCCTGGAAACACCATATATTTT. Protein sequence: CASSLGGAPGNTIYF.

There are many counts of this clonotype. V gene TRBV11-2 combines with J gene TRBJ2-1; 14 nucleotides line up with TRBD2. Germline V gene data show CDR1 as SGHAT and CDR2 as FQNNGV. The CDR3 length is 18 residues. After removal of 0 bases from V and 9 bases from J, the junction contained 10 bases not matched to a gene. The CDR3 nucleotides read TGTGCCAGCAGCTTAGATCTGCCAGGGACTAGCGGGAGAGTTGAGCAGTTCTTC. Encoded protein: CASSLDLPGTSGRVEQFF.

This clonotype was observed many times. The V gene is TRBV11-2, the J gene TRBJ1-4; no clear D gene. The CDR3 sequence is 13 residues long. Germline lookup yields CDR1 SGHAT and CDR2 FQNNGV. Trimming removed 1 base at V and 7 bases at J, with 7 bases between. CDR3 region: CASSLVLREKLFF. The CDR3, as DNA: TGTGCCAGCAGCTTAGTTCTTCGTGAAAAACTGTTTTTT.

In this sample, this clonotype turned up many times. This chain joins TRBV11-2 and TRBJ2-1; D is unresolved. Trimming left V 0 bases short and J 8 bases short, with 11 bases between. Germline loops: CDR1 SGHAT, CDR2 FQNNGV. The CDR3 contains 14 residues. CDR3 in DNA: TGTGCCAGCAGCTTAGATACAAGCCCCCATGAGCAGTTCTTC. It translates to CASSLDTSPHEQFF.

This clonotype was counted ten times or more. The DNA of the CDR3 is TGTGCCAGCAGTGAAGAAGCGGCAGCGAATGAAAAACTGTTTTTT. It encodes CASSEEAAANEKLFF. The chain is built from TRBV6-1 and TRBJ1-4, with D unclear. Trimming shortened V by 1 base and J by 5 bases, and 11 bases separated the two germline ends. The CDR3 is 15 residues long. From germline, CDR1 is MNHNS and CDR2 SASEGT.

This clonotype was seen many times. This chain uses TRBV6-6 with TRBJ1-4; no definite D call. Deletions cut 2 bases from V and 10 bases from J, with 5 bases between. The CDR3 runs to 11 residues. The germline CDR1 and CDR2 sequences are MNHNY and SVGAGI (reference sequence). The CDR3 region is CASSYPGKLFF. Written as DNA, the CDR3 is TGTGCCAGCAGTTACCCCGGAAAACTGTTTTTT.

This clonotype was counted ten times or more. V usage is TRBV13 and J usage is TRBJ2-4, with D perhaps TRBD1 or TRBD2 (6 bases each). The CDR3 is 15 amino acids. With 5 bases removed from V and 3 bases from J, the gap between germline ends came to 14 bases. Germline V CDR1 and CDR2: PRHDT, FYEKMQ (reference sequence). CDR3 region: CASSLRRGDKNIQYF. The CDR3 region has the DNA TGTGCCAGCAGCCTAAGGAGGGGGGACAAAAACATTCAGTACTTC.

The J gene is TRBJ2-1, the V gene TRBV2; TRBD1 is a possible D gene (6 bases). CDR1 is SNHLY, CDR2 FYNNEI, per germline. Trimming took 4 bases from V and 3 from J, leaving 10 bases between them. The CDR3 contains 14 residues. In nucleotides, the CDR3 is TGTGCCAGCAGTGGGACAGAATTCTACAATGAGCAGTTCTTC. Its protein product is CASSGTEFYNEQFF.

The V gene is TRBV6-2 or TRBV6-3, the J gene TRBJ2-7; tentative D call: TRBD1 (6 bases). CDR1 and CDR2 (germline): MNHEY, SVGEGT. The germline V and J ends were trimmed by 2 bases and 2 bases, with 10 bases remaining between them. This CDR3 spans 14 amino acids. CDR3 nucleotide sequence: TGTGCCAGCAGTTACGGGGGCCAGGCCTACGAGCAGTACTTC. It codes for CASSYGGQAYEQYF.

The V and J genes are TRBV5-8 and TRBJ2-1, with TRBD2 matching 12 bases. CDR1 and CDR2 (germline): SGHTS, YDEGEE. The V segment lost 9 bases and the J segment 9 bases; nucleotides outside the gene matches: 7. This CDR3 is 13 amino acids long. CDR3 region: CANRLAGVVEQFF. The CDR3 DNA is TGTGCCAACCGACTAGCGGGAGTAGTTGAGCAGTTCTTC.

The sample holds many counts of this clonotype. V usage is TRBV10-1 and J usage is TRBJ2-1; 7 nucleotides line up with TRBD1. Looked up from germline, CDR1 is WNHNN and CDR2 is SYGVQD (reference sequence). The CDR3 sequence is 17 residues long. The V segment lost 2 bases and the J segment 1 base; nucleotides outside the gene matches: 8. CDR3 coding DNA: TGCGCCAGCAGTGAGATGAGGAAGGGGGCGTCCTACAATGAGCAGTTCTTC. Translating gives CASSEMRKGASYNEQFF.

There are a few counts of this clonotype. J is TRBJ2-1 and V is TRBV6-5; the D is unclear. This CDR3 comprises 14 residues. With 0 bases removed from V and 5 bases from J, the gap between germline ends came to 8 bases. CDR1 and CDR2 from the germline V gene are MNHEY and SVGAGI. CDR3 region: CASSYSFGDNEQFF. The CDR3 DNA reads TGTGCCAGCAGTTACTCGTTCGGCGACAATGAGCAGTTCTTC.

This clonotype was detected ten times or more. CDR3 sequence (DNA): TGTGCCAGCAGGGACAGGGAGGTCGGGGAGCTGTTTTTT. Its protein is CASRDREVGELFF. The chain employs TRBV2 and TRBJ2-2; 8 bases are a match to TRBD1. The trim removed 6 bases at V and 7 bases at J, leaving 4 bases unmatched. Germline-derived CDR1 and CDR2 are SNHLY and FYNNEI. The CDR3 length is 13 residues.

This clonotype was seen many times. The chain recombines TRBV29-1 with TRBJ1-5; the D gene is possibly TRBD1 (5 bases). V lost 5 bases and J lost 0, with 8 bases in between. Germline V CDR1 and CDR2: SQVTM, ANQGSEA. This CDR3 has 13 residues. CDR3 amino acids: CSVRGDSNQPQHF. The CDR3 DNA sequence: TGCAGCGTTCGGGGGGATAGCAATCAGCCCCAGCATTTT. The entire variable domain, with the rest obtained from reference TRBV29-1 and TRBJ1-5, is as follows: SAVISQKPSRDICQRGTSLTIQCQVDSQVTMMFWYRQQPGQSLTLIATANQGSEATYESGFVIDKFPISRPNLTFSTLTVSNMSPEDSSIYLCSVRGDSNQPQHFGDGTRLSIL.

This clonotype was seen more than once but under ten times. CDR3 sequence (DNA): TGCGCCAGCAGCCAAGAATGGGCAGCGACCCCCTACAATGAGCAGTTCTTC. This codes for CASSQEWAATPYNEQFF. V usage is TRBV4-1 and J usage is TRBJ2-1; the D is unclear. Germline V gene data show CDR1 as MGHRA and CDR2 as YSYEKL. V gave up 0 bases and J gave up 2 bases, with 14 bases separating them. This CDR3 comprises 17 residues.

Turning to this clonotype: At one end, the junction sequence differs from germline, possibly due to a read error. The J gene is TRBJ2-7, the V gene TRBV10-3; the D gene could be TRBD1 or TRBD2 (5 bases each). The germline CDR1 and CDR2 sequences are ENHRY and SYGVKD. This CDR3 has 12 residues. This CDR3 is CAISDLPGPSNF. In nucleotides, the CDR3 is TGTGCCATCAGTGACCTTCCGGGACCATCGAACTTC.

This clonotype was detected a few times. The J gene is TRBJ2-2, the V gene TRBV6-5; TRBD1 matches at 7 bases. In germline, CDR1 is MNHEY, CDR2 SVGAGI. The CDR3 has 16 residues. With 0 bases clipped from V and 5 bases from J, the junction kept 6 bases outside the gene matches. This CDR3 is CASSYSWDSGTGELFF. The CDR3 DNA follows: TGTGCCAGCAGTTACTCGTGGGACAGCGGAACCGGGGAGCTGTTTTTT.

This clonotype was counted many times. This chain joins TRBV4-1 and TRBJ2-5, with D uncertain. V shed 1 base and J shed 0 bases, with 6 bases lying between them. Germline V gene sequence: CDR1 MGHRA, CDR2 YSYEKL. The CDR3 runs 14 residues. In DNA, the CDR3 is TGCGCCAGCAGCCAAGTAAGGGACCAAGAGACCCAGTACTTC. This sequence encodes CASSQVRDQETQYF.

The rearrangement joins TRBV5-6 to TRBJ2-1; tentative D call: TRBD2 (5 bases). The CDR3 is made up of 11 amino acids. Germline V gene data show CDR1 as SGHDT and CDR2 as YYEEEE. The V gene lost 0 bases and the J gene lost 13 bases, with 8 bases spanning the gap. DNA of the CDR3: TGTGCCAGCAGCTTGGCGGGGTTTCAGTTCTTC. Translation: CASSLAGFQFF.

This clonotype came up a few times. V gene TRBV6-2 or TRBV6-3 combines with J gene TRBJ2-3, with a possible D match to TRBD1 (6 bases). The CDR3 consists of 17 residues. The germline V gene encodes CDR1 MNHEY and CDR2 SVGEGT. Trimming pared 2 bases from V and 4 bases from J, leaving 19 bases between. CDR3 nucleotide sequence: TGTGCCAGCAGTTACACGCACAGCAGGGGCGTACCAGATACGCAGTATTTT. Its protein product is CASSYTHSRGVPDTQYF.

Details on this clonotype: A read error may be the cause here, since a much bigger clone is one base away. The chain uses TRBV3-1 and TRBJ1-2; possible D gene TRBD1, 5 bases. The germline V and J ends were trimmed by 1 base and 4 bases, with 10 bases remaining between them. The germline V gene has CDR1 LGHDT and CDR2 YNNKEL (reference sequence). This CDR3 is 14 amino acids long. The CDR3 is CASSQVGAVYGYTF. CDR3 nucleotides: TGTGCCAGCAGCCAAGTAGGGGCGGTCTATGGCTACACCTTC. Based on the CDR3 plus reference TRBV3-1 and TRBJ1-2, the full variable domain is DTAVSQTPKYLVTQMGNDKSIKCEQNLGHDTMYWYKQDSKKFLKIMFSYNNKELIINETVPNRFSPKSPDKAHLNLHINSLELGDSAVYFCASSQVGAVYGYTFGSGTRLTVV.

The sample holds many counts of this clonotype. CDR3 sequence reads: CASSFMSRGQSYNEQFF. CDR3 coding DNA: TGTGCCAGCAGCTTCATGAGCAGGGGTCAGTCCTACAATGAGCAGTTCTTC. The chain combines TRBV13 with TRBJ2-1; TRBD1 is a possible D gene (6 bases). This CDR3 has 17 residues. From germline, CDR1 is PRHDT and CDR2 FYEKMQ (reference sequence). V lost 3 bases, J lost 1 base, and 16 bases lay in between.

The gene calls are TRBV7-2 and TRBJ2-4; D might be TRBD1 (5 bases). V was pared by 1 base and J by 6 bases, with 10 bases between. The CDR3 is 14 residues long. The V gene's germline CDR1 is SGHTA and CDR2 FQGNSA. The CDR3: CASSLGGKLNIQYF. CDR3 nucleotides: TGTGCCAGCAGCTTAGGGGGCAAGCTAAACATTCAGTACTTC. Complete variable domain (other parts from reference TRBV7-2 and TRBJ2-4): GAGVSQSPSNKVTEKGKDVELRCDPISGHTALYWYRQSLGQGLEFLIYFQGNSAPDKSGLPSDRFSAERTGGSVSTLTIQRTQQEDSAVYLCASSLGGKLNIQYFGAGTRLSVL.

At least ten counts were recorded for this clonotype. The chain links TRBV7-9 to TRBJ2-3; D remains unclear. V was cut by 1 base and J by 2 bases, with 10 bases left in between. Germline-derived CDR1 and CDR2 are SEHNR and FQNEAQ (reference sequence). This CDR3 comprises 15 residues. This chain's CDR3 is CASSLGDGATDTQYF. DNA for the CDR3: TGTGCCAGCAGCTTAGGGGATGGTGCCACAGATACGCAGTATTTT.

This clonotype was observed many times. This chain uses TRBV19 with TRBJ2-6; no reliable D call. There are 17 residues in the CDR3. Per germline, CDR1 LNHDA and CDR2 SQIVND (reference sequence). The V end was cut by 7 bases, the J end by 0 bases, with 16 bases between. The CDR3 protein is CASTSGSPFSGANVLTF. The DNA of the CDR3 is TGTGCCAGTACCTCAGGCAGCCCTTTCTCTGGGGCCAACGTCCTGACTTTC. The whole variable domain, filled in from reference TRBV19 and TRBJ2-6, reads DGGITQSPKYLFRKEGQNVTLSCEQNLNHDAMYWYRQDPGQGLRLIYYSQIVNDFQKGDIAEGYSVSREKKESFPLTVTSAQKNPTAFYLCASTSGSPFSGANVLTFGAGSRLTVL.

This clonotype counts as medium-sized. The J gene is TRBJ2-1, the V gene TRBV5-1, with no clear D. The V gene lost 1 base and the J gene lost 9 bases, with 8 bases spanning the gap. The CDR3 has 12 residues. In germline, CDR1 is SGHRS, CDR2 YFSETQ. The CDR3 spells CASSLWGSEQFF. The CDR3 nucleotides are TGCGCCAGCAGCTTGTGGGGTAGTGAGCAGTTCTTC.